This T cell receptor beta chain was sequenced for a study of control samples from healthy donors and cancer patients. This clone occurred once. Germline V CDR1 and CDR2: LGHNA, YSLEER. This CDR3 region has 17 residues. V was pared by 0 bases and J by 1 base, with 5 bases of the junction left unmatched. Using immunoSEQ multiplex PCR, the repertoire was profiled, and TCRdb retains in-frame clones only, with some absent. The sample has some 410,000 clones, about nine tenths seen once; the top ten hold about 6.3%. This receptor was obtained from a man aged 35 to 55 with head and neck cancer. This chain joins TRBV4-3 and TRBJ2-1, with 8 nucleotides matching TRBD2. Material: PBMCs. Here the CDR3 DNA reads TGCGCCAGCAGCCAAGATGACAGCGGGGGTTCCTACAATGAGCAGTTCTTC. As protein: CASSQDDSGGSYNEQFF.